This is a list of T cell receptor beta chains from one sample in a study of CD8 T cells in ankylosing spondylitis. TCRdb itself ran the 5' RACE reads through MiXCR, one entry per CDR3 protein. The sample consists of about 36,000 distinct CDR3 sequences, 11% of them appearing once. The sequenced sample consisted of synovial fluid, either unsorted or a sorted T cell fraction (not recorded which). The receptors come from a male donor with ankylosing spondylitis. Each CDR3 is given with its conserved first and last residue. Each record gives: D gene, clone size, V gene, J gene, CDR3 DNA, CDR3 protein. D genes are given only for firm matches. Clone size, where shown, is once, few, many, or a class for clones that have expanded.

d_gene: TRBD1; abundance: .; v_gene: TRBV28; j_gene: TRBJ2-1; CDR3nt: TGTGCCAGCAGTGGACAGGGGCGGGAGCAGTTCTTC; CDR3aa: CASSGQGREQFF
d_gene: .; abundance: many; v_gene: TRBV20-1; j_gene: TRBJ2-1; CDR3nt: TGCAGTGCCCAGTCCCGGGACCGTTACAATGAGCAGTTCTTC; CDR3aa: CSAQSRDRYNEQFF
d_gene: TRBD2; abundance: few; v_gene: TRBV7-2; j_gene: TRBJ2-2; CDR3nt: TGTGCCAGCAGCTTAGCTGGCGGGAGGATCGGGGAGCTGTTTTTT; CDR3aa: CASSLAGGRIGELFF
d_gene: .; abundance: medium-sized; v_gene: TRBV20-1; j_gene: TRBJ1-1; CDR3nt: TGCAGTGCTAGAGATTCTGTGAACACTGAAGCTTTCTTT; CDR3aa: CSARDSVNTEAFF
d_gene: TRBD1; abundance: .; v_gene: TRBV7-9; j_gene: TRBJ1-2; CDR3nt: TGTGCCAGCAGCCCGGACAGGTCTTATGGCTACACCTTC; CDR3aa: CASSPDRSYGYTF
d_gene: .; abundance: .; v_gene: TRBV2; j_gene: TRBJ2-7; CDR3nt: TGTGCCAGCAGGGGGGTCGCGCAGTACTTC; CDR3aa: CASRGVAQYF
d_gene: .; abundance: .; v_gene: TRBV7-9; j_gene: TRBJ2-7; CDR3nt: TGTGCCAGCAGCCCAGGACAGATCTCTTACGAGCAGTACTTC; CDR3aa: CASSPGQISYEQYF
d_gene: .; abundance: few; v_gene: TRBV2; j_gene: TRBJ2-5; CDR3nt: TGTGCCATCCCTATCTTCCGCCAAGAGACCCAGTACTTC; CDR3aa: CAIPIFRQETQYF
d_gene: .; abundance: .; v_gene: TRBV18; j_gene: TRBJ2-6; CDR3nt: TGTGCCAGCTCACCGAAACAGGACTCTGGGGCCAACGTCCTGACTTTC; CDR3aa: CASSPKQDSGANVLTF
d_gene: .; abundance: .; v_gene: TRBV29-1; j_gene: TRBJ2-7; CDR3nt: TGCAGCGTTACCGGGACTGATACCTACGAGCAGTACTTC; CDR3aa: CSVTGTDTYEQYF
d_gene: .; abundance: .; v_gene: TRBV2; j_gene: TRBJ2-7; CDR3nt: TGTGCCAGCAGTCGGTCCGGGGAAGAGCCGTACTTC; CDR3aa: CASSRSGEEPYF
d_gene: .; abundance: many; v_gene: TRBV4-1; j_gene: TRBJ2-1; CDR3nt: TGCGCCAGCAGCCAAGATCGGAGCGCCGGGAATGAGCAGTTCTTC; CDR3aa: CASSQDRSAGNEQFF
d_gene: .; abundance: many; v_gene: TRBV2; j_gene: TRBJ1-1; CDR3nt: TGTGCCAGCAGTGTCACAAAAAGGGAAGCTTTCTTT; CDR3aa: CASSVTKREAFF
d_gene: TRBD2; abundance: many; v_gene: TRBV9; j_gene: TRBJ2-1; CDR3nt: TGTGCCAGCAGCAAGGGACTAGCGGGAGGTCGTGTGGCCAATGAGCAGTTCTTC; CDR3aa: CASSKGLAGGRVANEQFF
d_gene: .; abundance: .; v_gene: TRBV29-1; j_gene: TRBJ1-1; CDR3nt: TGCAGCGTTTATGGGGTCTCGGATACTGAAGCTTTCTTT; CDR3aa: CSVYGVSDTEAFF
d_gene: .; abundance: .; v_gene: TRBV28; j_gene: TRBJ1-5; CDR3nt: TGTGCCAGCAGTTTAAGGCTCGAGGGGTCAGCGAATCAGCCCCAGCATTTT; CDR3aa: CASSLRLEGSANQPQHF
d_gene: TRBD2; abundance: few; v_gene: TRBV5-1; j_gene: TRBJ2-2; CDR3nt: TGCGCCAGCAAGCTAGCGGGAGGTTCGAACACCGGGGAGCTGTTTTTT; CDR3aa: CASKLAGGSNTGELFF
d_gene: TRBD2; abundance: many; v_gene: TRBV12-3/TRBV12-4; j_gene: TRBJ2-1; CDR3nt: TGTGCCAGCAGTTATGGGGGGGGAGGCTTAAATGAGCAGTTCTTC; CDR3aa: CASSYGGGGLNEQFF
d_gene: .; abundance: few; v_gene: TRBV6-1; j_gene: TRBJ1-3; CDR3nt: TGTGCCAGCAGTGAACGGGGGGGGGGTGTCTCCGGGAACACCATATATTTT; CDR3aa: CASSERGGGVSGNTIYF
d_gene: .; abundance: many; v_gene: TRBV7-9; j_gene: TRBJ2-5; CDR3nt: TGTGCCAGCAGTCCTCGTTGGGCAGAGACCCAGTACTTC; CDR3aa: CASSPRWAETQYF
d_gene: .; abundance: .; v_gene: TRBV25-1; j_gene: TRBJ2-5; CDR3nt: TGTGCCAGCGGCCCCCCCAGCGACCAAGAGACCCAGTACTTC; CDR3aa: CASGPPSDQETQYF
d_gene: .; abundance: many; v_gene: TRBV20-1; j_gene: TRBJ1-1; CDR3nt: TGCAGTGCTAGTGAGGGCGCGGGCGGCACTGAAGCTTTCTTT; CDR3aa: CSASEGAGGTEAFF
d_gene: .; abundance: .; v_gene: TRBV7-9; j_gene: TRBJ1-2; CDR3nt: TGTGCCAGCAGCCCGGGGACACCGAACTATGGCTACACCTTC; CDR3aa: CASSPGTPNYGYTF
d_gene: TRBD2; abundance: .; v_gene: TRBV29-1; j_gene: TRBJ2-1; CDR3nt: TGCAGCGTTGAAGGCACTAGCGGGAGGAGTGAGCAGTTCTTC; CDR3aa: CSVEGTSGRSEQFF
d_gene: TRBD1; abundance: many; v_gene: TRBV4-1; j_gene: TRBJ2-1; CDR3nt: TGCGCCAGCAGCCAAGATATAGTAAGACAGGGGGTCTTAAGCTCCTACAATGAGCAGTTCTTC; CDR3aa: CASSQDIVRQGVLSSYNEQFF